Each of the 8 T cell receptor beta chains below was sequenced from the same sample in a study of T cell clonality in common variable immunodeficiency. Method: immunoSEQ multiplex PCR; TCRdb's copy keeps in-frame clones and lacks some. This sample shows some 50,000 clones and no singletons; approximately 5.9% rests with the ten largest. Sequenced sample: peripheral blood mononuclear cells. The source is a person between 18 and 69 years old in good health.

This clone was counted ten times or more. The sequence runs out 3 residues before the end of the CDR3; the remainder is reconstructed from the germline J gene. The V call is TRBV20-1, the J call TRBJ1-4; 10 positions agree with TRBD1. Germline V gene sequence: CDR1 DFQATT, CDR2 SNEGSKA (reference sequence). The CDR3 runs to 14 residues. After removal of 4 bases from V and 6 bases from J, the junction contained 5 bases not matched to a gene. CDR3 loop: CSAIDRGRDEKLFF. CDR3 DNA, as far as it was read: TGCAGTGCTATTGACAGGGGGCGGGATGAAAAA.

This clone was detected ten times or more. Read data end 3 residues before the CDR3 end; the end is taken from the germline J gene. The V and J genes are TRBV19 and TRBJ1-1; 7 positions match TRBD1. The CDR3 contains 16 residues. V lost 8 bases and J lost 1; bases outside the gene matches: 13. Per the germline V gene, CDR1 is LNHDA and CDR2 is SQIVND (reference sequence). The CDR3 bases that were read are TGTGCCAGTCAGAAGGGGGCGGGGCTTGCGAACACTGAA. Its protein product is CASQKGAGLANTE. The CDR3 as a whole reads CASQKGAGLANTEAFF. Combining the CDR3 with reference TRBV19 and TRBJ1-1 gives the whole variable domain DGGITQSPKYLFRKEGQNVTLSCEQNLNHDAMYWYRQDPGQGLRLIYYSQIVNDFQKGDIAEGYSVSREKKESFPLTVTSAQKNPTAFYLCASQKGAGLANTEAFFGQGTRLTVV.

This clone occurred a few times. The read comes to an end 3 residues before the CDR3 does, leaving the germline J gene to fill in the end. V and J are TRBV18 and TRBJ1-1, with 7 bases matching TRBD1. CDR1 and CDR2 from the germline V gene are KGHSH and LQKENI. CDR3 length equals 13 residues. CDR3 amino acids: CASSEQGNYGAFF. The CDR3 DNA, read in part, is TGTGCCAGCTCAGAACAGGGGAACTATGGC.

This clone appeared a few times. The read falls 3 residues short of the CDR3 end, and the missing part is taken from the germline J gene. This chain links TRBV7-8 with TRBJ1-4; D call uncertain. This CDR3 is built from 13 residues. The germline gives CDR1 SGHVS, CDR2 FQNEAQ. The CDR3 loop is CASSPSPSSPLFF. Incomplete CDR3 DNA: TGTGCCAGCAGCCCCAGCCCTAGTTCACCA.

This clone occurred many times. With the read ending 3 residues before the CDR3 end, the germline J gene is used to fill in that end. V and J are TRBV12-5 and TRBJ1-6; 9 bases are shared with TRBD1. The trim removed 2 bases at V and 0 bases at J, leaving 11 bases unmatched. Per germline, CDR1 LGHNT and CDR2 FRNRAP. The length of the CDR3 is 20 residues. CDR3 region: CASGLINRDRDSSYNSPLHF. CDR3 DNA (partial): TGTGCTAGTGGTTTGATCAACCGGGACAGGGATAGCTCCTATAATTCACCC.

Ten or more counts support this clone. The CDR3 sequence is CASSGLAGGPSNIQYF. Incomplete CDR3 DNA: TGCGCCAGCAGTGGCCTAGCGGGGGGGCCCTCGAACATT. The genes are TRBV10-2 and TRBJ2-4; TRBD2 agrees at 12 bases. The DNA ends 3 residues before the CDR3 does, and the rest of the CDR3 is filled in from the germline J gene. CDR3 length equals 16 residues. Germline-derived CDR1 and CDR2 are WSHSY and SAAADI. With V trimmed by 4 bases and J by 7 bases, 8 bases remained unmatched.

This clone was detected many times. The missing CDR3 end, 3 residues past where the read stops, is filled in from the germline J gene. The V gene is TRBV6-4, the J gene TRBJ2-1, with 9 bases identical to TRBD2. The germline V gene encodes CDR1 MRHNA and CDR2 SNTAGT. The trim removed 3 bases at V and 6 bases at J, leaving 3 bases unmatched. There are 14 residues in the CDR3. CDR3 DNA (partial): TGTGCCAGCAGTGAGTCGCGGGGGGGCAATGAG. This translates into CASSESRGGNE. The full CDR3 is CASSESRGGNEQFF.

In this sample, this clone turned up many times. From the germline J gene comes the end of the CDR3, since the read stops 3 residues before it. The V gene is TRBV19, the J gene TRBJ2-3; 9 nucleotides agree with TRBD2. CDR3 length: 15 amino acids. Trimming took 7 bases from V and 2 from J; bases not matched to a gene: 7. In germline, CDR1 is LNHDA, CDR2 SQIVND (reference sequence). The CDR3 sequence is CASTDSGGNTDTQYF. The part of the CDR3 DNA that was read is TGTGCCAGTACCGATAGCGGGGGCAACACAGATACG. Filled out from reference TRBV19 and TRBJ2-3, the complete variable domain reads DGGITQSPKYLFRKEGQNVTLSCEQNLNHDAMYWYRQDPGQGLRLIYYSQIVNDFQKGDIAEGYSVSREKKESFPLTVTSAQKNPTAFYLCASTDSGGNTDTQYFGPGTRLTVL.